These T cell receptor beta chains were read from a single sample in a study of technical replicates of blood from several donors. Repertoires were generated with immunoSEQ multiplex PCR, while TCRdb's copy carries only in-frame clones and drops some. Altogether approximately 51,000 clones are present, around 93% being singletons, with the ten largest covering 4% to 4.5%. The sequencing sample was made of PBMCs. These receptors were obtained from a human donor in good health. Some clones in this sample may be carry-over from other donors' samples. The CDR3 runs from the conserved cysteine through the conserved F or W. D genes are given only for firm matches. Part of the rows lack a size; the others show once, few, many or a class for expanded clones.

D: TRBD1; V: TRBV28; J: TRBJ2-5; size: once; CDR3: CASSSDRTGRHQETQYF; DNA: TGTGCCAGCAGTTCCGATAGGACAGGGCGTCATCAAGAGACCCAGTACTTC
D: .; V: TRBV6-5; J: TRBJ1-5; size: .; CDR3: CASSLAGGVQPQHF; DNA: TGTGCCAGCAGTTTAGCCGGCGGGGTTCAGCCCCAGCATTTT
D: .; V: TRBV2; J: TRBJ1-2; size: .; CDR3: CASSVSGSNYGYTF; DNA: TGTGCCAGCAGTGTATCGGGGTCTAACTATGGCTACACCTTC
D: TRBD1; V: TRBV5-1; J: TRBJ2-1; size: once; CDR3: CASSVGTGGRTSEDEQFF; DNA: TGCGCCAGCAGCGTCGGGACAGGGGGACGGACTAGCGAGGATGAGCAGTTCTTC
D: TRBD2; V: TRBV4-3; J: TRBJ2-2; size: .; CDR3: CASSQVLRGGKNTGELFF; DNA: TGCGCCAGCAGCCAAGTTTTGCGGGGGGGTAAGAACACCGGGGAGCTGTTTTTT
D: .; V: TRBV10-2; J: TRBJ1-2; size: .; CDR3: CASSEFGAEGYTF; DNA: TGCGCCAGCAGCGAGTTTGGGGCGGAAGGCTACACCTTC
D: .; V: TRBV7-9; J: TRBJ1-1; size: .; CDR3: CASSLGTGLGTEAFF; DNA: TGTGCCAGCAGCTTGGGTACAGGATTAGGGACTGAAGCTTTCTTT
D: TRBD2; V: TRBV6-1; J: TRBJ2-2; size: .; CDR3: CASGTSWYTGELFF; DNA: TGTGCCAGTGGGACTAGCTGGTACACCGGGGAGCTGTTTTTT
D: .; V: TRBV13; J: TRBJ1-2; size: .; CDR3: CASSPDINYGYTF; DNA: TGTGCCAGCAGCCCGGACATAAACTATGGCTACACCTTC
D: .; V: TRBV5-5; J: TRBJ1-5; size: .; CDR3: CASSLQGGNNQPQHF; DNA: TGTGCCAGCAGCTTGCAGGGCGGGAACAATCAGCCCCAGCATTTT
D: TRBD2; V: TRBV4-1; J: TRBJ2-7; size: .; CDR3: CASSRTSGSYEQYF; DNA: TGCGCCAGCAGCCGGACTAGCGGGAGCTACGAGCAGTACTTC
D: TRBD1; V: TRBV5-8; J: TRBJ2-5; size: .; CDR3: CASSAWTGAGETQYF; DNA: TGTGCCAGCAGCGCCTGGACAGGGGCGGGAGAGACCCAGTACTTC
D: .; V: TRBV20-1; J: TRBJ1-4; size: .; CDR3: CSARQGEKLFF; DNA: TGCAGTGCTAGACAGGGGGAAAAACTGTTTTTT
D: .; V: TRBV4-1; J: TRBJ2-2; size: .; CDR3: CASSPDKNTGELFF; DNA: TGCGCCAGCAGCCCAGATAAGAACACCGGGGAGCTGTTTTTT
D: .; V: TRBV7-9; J: TRBJ1-6; size: few; CDR3: CASSADRSTRASPLHF; DNA: TGTGCCAGCAGCGCTGACAGGTCCACTAGGGCATCACCCCTCCACTTT
D: .; V: TRBV9; J: TRBJ2-5; size: .; CDR3: CASSPGGGGQETQYF; DNA: TGTGCCAGCAGCCCCGGGGGAGGGGGCCAAGAGACCCAGTACTTC
D: TRBD1; V: TRBV7-9; J: TRBJ1-1; size: .; CDR3: CASSLRGQTNTEAFF; DNA: TGTGCCAGCAGCTTGAGGGGGCAGACGAACACTGAAGCTTTCTTT
D: TRBD1; V: TRBV30; J: TRBJ1-6; size: few; CDR3: CAWSAGQGNSPLHF; DNA: TGTGCCTGGAGCGCAGGACAGGGGAATTCACCCCTCCACTTT
D: TRBD1; V: TRBV5-1; J: TRBJ1-5; size: .; CDR3: CASSHRGYQPQHF; DNA: TGCGCCAGCAGCCACAGGGGGTATCAGCCCCAGCATTTT
D: .; V: TRBV4-1; J: TRBJ1-1; size: .; CDR3: CASSQEETRNTEAFF; DNA: TGCGCCAGCAGCCAAGAGGAGACTCGAAACACTGAAGCTTTCTTT
D: TRBD2; V: TRBV7-2; J: TRBJ2-1; size: .; CDR3: CASSLQPKTSGRLNNEQFF; DNA: TGTGCCAGCAGCCTGCAACCGAAGACTAGCGGGAGGCTAAACAATGAGCAGTTCTTC
D: TRBD1; V: TRBV6-1; J: TRBJ1-2; size: once; CDR3: CAGGTGANYGYTF; DNA: TGTGCCGGGGGGACAGGAGCTAACTATGGCTACACCTTC
D: .; V: TRBV11-2; J: TRBJ2-7; size: .; CDR3: CASSDSSYEQYF; DNA: TGTGCCAGCAGTGACAGCTCCTACGAGCAGTACTTC
D: .; V: TRBV11-1; J: TRBJ1-1; size: .; CDR3: CASSLNFRGNTEAFF; DNA: TGTGCCAGCAGCTTAAATTTTCGAGGGAACACTGAAGCTTTCTTT
D: .; V: TRBV6-6; J: TRBJ1-2; size: .; CDR3: CAIGRGGYGYTF; DNA: TGTGCCATAGGCCGGGGGGGCTATGGCTACACCTTC
D: .; V: TRBV7-2; J: TRBJ2-7; size: .; CDR3: CASSLAVDRSYEQYF; DNA: TGTGCCAGCAGCTTAGCGGTAGACAGATCCTACGAGCAGTACTTC
D: .; V: TRBV29-1; J: TRBJ2-1; size: .; CDR3: CSVVTYNEQFF; DNA: TGCAGCGTTGTCACCTACAATGAGCAGTTCTTC